One sample yielded the 28 T cell receptor beta chains listed below, sequenced in a study of blood T cell repertoires in COVID-19. Only in-frame clones appear in the TCRdb table, and some are missing; sequencing was by immunoSEQ multiplex PCR. The sample contains about 180,000 clones, over 75% of which appear only once. Sequencing was done on a sample of peripheral blood. These receptors were collected from a man older than 75 with COVID-19, enrolled during active disease.

V and J are TRBV11-3 and TRBJ2-3; 10 nucleotides match TRBD2. Trimming cost V 5 bases and J 3 bases; bases outside gene matches: 5. Germline CDR1 is SGHNT and CDR2 is YENEEA. The CDR3 has 15 amino acids. The CDR3 region is CASSHVAGGTDTQYF. The CDR3 DNA sequence: TGTGCCAGCAGCCACGTAGCGGGGGGTACAGATACGCAGTATTTT.

In this sample, this clone turned up a few times. V gene TRBV7-9 combines with J gene TRBJ2-5; D possibly corresponds to TRBD2 (5 bases). With 0 bases removed from V and 4 bases from J, the gap between germline ends came to 12 bases. CDR1 is SEHNR, CDR2 FQNEAQ, per germline (reference sequence). The CDR3 extends over 15 amino acids. CDR3 DNA: TGTGCCAGCAGCTTAGCAGGAATCGGACTAGAGACCCAGTACTTC. Encoded protein: CASSLAGIGLETQYF.

The chain uses TRBV3-1 (or the pseudogene TRBV3-2) and TRBJ1-1; no clear D gene. CDR1 is LGHDT and CDR2 is YNNKEL in the germline V gene (reference sequence). Trimming took 1 base from V and 8 from J, leaving 14 bases between them. This CDR3 has 14 amino acids. CDR3 in DNA: TGTGCCAGCAGCCAAGGCCACGTTGGCGGCGAAGCTTTCTTT. Encoded protein: CASSQGHVGGEAFF.

The chain links TRBV29-1 to TRBJ1-1, with no clear D. The CDR3 is 11 amino acids. Germline V gene data show CDR1 as SQVTM and CDR2 as ANQGSEA. The CDR3, as DNA: TGCACGGGAGGACGGAACACTGAAGCTTTCTTT. Protein: CTGGRNTEAFF.

V gene TRBV4-1 combines with J gene TRBJ2-1; 13 positions match TRBD2. From germline, CDR1 is MGHRA and CDR2 YSYEKL. This CDR3 spans 16 amino acids. The J segment lost 0 bases and the V segment lost 6 bases, leaving 2 bases of the junction unmatched. The CDR3 reads CASRRTSGSSYNEQFF. In DNA, the CDR3 is TGCGCCAGCAGGCGGACTAGCGGGAGCTCCTACAATGAGCAGTTCTTC.

This clone is deemed medium-sized. The V and J genes are TRBV6-5 and TRBJ2-5; 10 positions agree with TRBD2. The trim removed 6 bases at V and 5 bases at J, leaving 3 bases unmatched. From germline, CDR1 is MNHEY and CDR2 SVGAGI. This CDR3 spans 13 amino acids. CDR3 region: CASRLSGGETQYF. The CDR3 region has the DNA TGTGCCAGCAGGCTTAGCGGGGGGGAGACCCAGTACTTC.

V usage is TRBV11-3 and J usage is TRBJ1-3; 7 nucleotides line up with TRBD1. Germline V gene lookup returns CDR1 SGHNT and CDR2 YENEEA. The CDR3 spans 15 residues. J was trimmed by 4 bases and V by 5 bases; bases with no gene match: 8. The CDR3 sequence: CASSPGRGPGNTIYF. Written as DNA, the CDR3 is TGTGCCAGCAGCCCCGGGAGGGGGCCAGGAAACACCATATATTTT.

This clone was seen only once. The V call is TRBV6-5, the J call TRBJ2-7; a weak D match, TRBD1 (6 bases). There are 12 residues in the CDR3. Germline lookup yields CDR1 MNHEY and CDR2 SVGAGI. V was clipped by 0 bases and J by 6 bases, with 6 bases between them. The CDR3 coding sequence is TGTGCCAGCAGTTACTCAGGGGGCGAGCAGTACTTC. Its protein product is CASSYSGGEQYF.

Here the CDR3 DNA reads TGTGCCAGCAGCCACCTCGACACGATCCTTGGGGAGACCCAGTACTTC. Encoded protein: CASSHLDTILGETQYF. The chain is built from TRBV4-2 and TRBJ2-5; D gene unclear. CDR1 and CDR2 from the germline V gene are LGHNA and YNFKEQ. The length of the CDR3 is 16 residues. The V end was cut by 3 bases, the J end by 5 bases, with 19 bases between.

The rearrangement uses TRBV5-4 and TRBJ2-1, with a tentative D call TRBD1 (5 bases). The germline V gene has CDR1 SGHNT and CDR2 YYREEE (reference sequence). The germline V and J ends were trimmed by 0 bases and 5 bases, with 9 bases remaining between them. The CDR3 totals 14 residues. The CDR3 sequence: CASSLGQFNNEQFF. CDR3 DNA: TGTGCCAGCAGCTTGGGACAGTTTAACAATGAGCAGTTCTTC.

The J gene is TRBJ2-1, the V gene TRBV4-2; the match to TRBD2 covers 7 bases. V lost 0 bases, J lost 12 bases, and 11 bases stayed unmatched. The V gene's germline CDR1 is LGHNA and CDR2 YNFKEQ. The CDR3 runs 15 residues. Written as DNA, the CDR3 is TGTGCCAGCAGCCAAGATCGGGTTAGACTAGCCGCGCAGTTCTTC. Protein: CASSQDRVRLAAQFF.

The V call is TRBV6-1, the J call TRBJ1-1; unclear D gene. The CDR3 covers 13 residues. V lost 3 bases, J lost 2 bases, and 7 bases lay in between. Germline loops: CDR1 MNHNS, CDR2 SASEGT. The CDR3 is CASSDRGNTEAFF. The CDR3 nucleotides read TGTGCCAGCAGTGATCGGGGAAACACTGAAGCTTTCTTT.

This clone was seen just once. V and J are TRBV5-1 and TRBJ1-6; weak D call: TRBD1 (6 bases). Germline-derived CDR1 and CDR2 are SGHRS and YFSETQ. This CDR3 spans 20 amino acids. Trimming removed 0 bases from V and 1 base from J, with 20 bases in between. Written as DNA, the CDR3 is TGCGCCAGCAGCTTGGCCTCGGTACAGGGCGGTCGGTCCTATAATTCACCCCTCCACTTT. Its translation: CASSLASVQGGRSYNSPLHF.

V and J are TRBV9 and TRBJ2-3; no definite D call. V lost 2 bases to trimming and J lost 2 bases, with 9 bases between them. From germline, CDR1 is SGDLS and CDR2 YYNGEE. CDR3 length equals 14 residues. CDR3 region: CASSVGQITDTQYF. DNA of the CDR3: TGTGCCAGCAGCGTGGGCCAGATCACAGATACGCAGTATTTT.

The rearrangement joins TRBV5-1 to TRBJ2-1, with D maybe TRBD2 (6 bases). This CDR3 is 14 amino acids long. Germline CDR1 reads SGHRS; CDR2 reads YFSETQ. V was clipped by 3 bases and J by 4 bases, with 11 bases between them. The CDR3 is CASSSGLDYNEQFF. The CDR3 DNA is TGCGCCAGCAGCTCGGGACTTGATTACAATGAGCAGTTCTTC.

This chain joins TRBV5-3 and TRBJ2-7; weak D call: TRBD1 (7 bases). TRBV5-3 is recorded as an ORF, its role being uncertain. The V end lost 4 bases, the J end lost 6 bases, and 17 bases lay between the germline ends. This CDR3 comprises 14 residues. CDR3 nucleotides: TGTGCCAGAAGCCCTAGGAGGGGGCGCGGCGAGCAGTACTTC. It yields the protein CARSPRRGRGEQYF.

This chain uses TRBV5-1 with TRBJ1-4; D is perhaps TRBD1 (5 bases). The CDR3 has 14 amino acids. V was cut by 1 base and J by 8 bases, with 12 bases left in between. Per the germline V gene, CDR1 is SGHRS and CDR2 is YFSETQ. CDR3 nucleotide sequence: TGCGCCAGCAGCTTGACCAGGGAGGGAGAAAAACTGTTTTTT. Its translation is CASSLTREGEKLFF.

This chain connects TRBV27 to TRBJ1-2; no reliable D call. Trimming removed 0 bases from V and 5 bases from J, with 19 bases in between. Germline CDR1 and CDR2: MNHEY and SMNVEV (reference sequence). This CDR3 is built from 17 residues. CDR3 DNA sequence: TGTGCCAGCAGTTTATCTTCCGGAGATCCCGAATATTATGGCTACACCTTC. This encodes CASSLSSGDPEYYGYTF.

The V gene is TRBV24-1, the J gene TRBJ2-2, with 9 positions matching TRBD2. Germline CDR1 KGHDR, CDR2 SFDVKD. V lost 4 bases, J lost 3 bases, and 5 bases stayed unmatched. CDR3 size: 16 residues. The CDR3 loop reads CATSEAGTSYTGELFF. The CDR3 bases are TGTGCCACCAGTGAGGCCGGGACTAGCTACACCGGGGAGCTGTTTTTT.

The rearrangement uses TRBV9 and TRBJ2-3, with 11 bases aligning to TRBD2. The J segment lost 3 bases and the V segment lost 3 bases, leaving 9 bases of the junction unmatched. The CDR3 has 17 residues. Germline CDR1 is SGDLS and CDR2 is YYNGEE. CDR3 amino acids: CASSASSGTSGTDTQYF. DNA for the CDR3: TGTGCCAGCAGCGCGAGCTCGGGGACTAGCGGTACAGATACGCAGTATTTT.

This clone was seen only a few times. Other DNA sequences in the same sample also yield this CDR3. The chain links TRBV5-1 to TRBJ2-3; D may be TRBD1 (6 bases). The V end was cut by 4 bases, the J end by 0 bases, with 12 bases between. CDR3 length: 15 amino acids. Germline lookup yields CDR1 SGHRS and CDR2 YFSETQ. Here the CDR3 reads CASSPGQPSTDTQYF. The CDR3 DNA reads as TGCGCCAGCAGCCCAGGACAGCCTAGCACAGATACGCAGTATTTT. The whole variable domain, remainder taken from reference TRBV5-1 and TRBJ2-3, is KAGVTQTPRYLIKTRGQQVTLSCSPISGHRSVSWYQQTPGQGLQFLFEYFSETQRNKGNFPGRFSGRQFSNSRSEMNVSTLELGDSALYLCASSPGQPSTDTQYFGPGTRLTVL.

A word on this clone: Sequence at one end of the junction differs from germline and may be a read error. The chain links TRBV19 to TRBJ2-7, with 7 nucleotides matching TRBD1. CDR1 and CDR2 from the germline V gene are LNHDA and SQIVND (reference sequence). This CDR3 is built from 13 residues. CDR3 in DNA: TGTGCCAGTAGTACGACAACCGGGACAGTGACTCACTTC. Translating gives CASSTTTGTVTHF.

This rearrangement joins TRBV2 to TRBJ1-2; possible D gene TRBD1, 5 bases. Germline V gene sequence: CDR1 SNHLY, CDR2 FYNNEI. V was shortened by 5 bases and J by 2 bases, with 12 bases between the two germline ends. This CDR3 is 14 amino acids long. The CDR3 loop is CASSTAGRNYGYTF. In DNA, the CDR3 is TGTGCCAGCAGTACCGCGGGACGGAACTATGGCTACACCTTC.

The chain joins TRBV10-1 to TRBJ2-3, with 9 bases matching TRBD2. After removal of 3 bases from V and 1 base from J, the junction contained 5 bases not matched to a gene. This CDR3 is built from 16 residues. Germline V gene lookup returns CDR1 WNHNN and CDR2 SYGVQD (reference sequence). The CDR3: CASSDSSGAGTDTQYF. DNA for the CDR3: TGCGCCAGCAGTGACTCTAGCGGGGCCGGCACAGATACGCAGTATTTT.

The chain uses TRBV6-4 and TRBJ2-7, with 9 positions matching TRBD2. Trimming cost V 1 base and J 0 bases; bases outside gene matches: 1. This CDR3 is built from 15 residues. Germline-derived CDR1 and CDR2 are MRHNA and SNTAGT. Here the CDR3 reads CASSDLRGGSYEQYF. The DNA of the CDR3 is TGTGCCAGCAGTGACTTGCGGGGGGGCTCCTACGAGCAGTACTTC.

The chain recombines TRBV7-9 with TRBJ1-1; 7 bases match TRBD1. This CDR3 region has 14 residues. CDR1 is SEHNR and CDR2 is FQNEAQ in the germline V gene (reference sequence). The V and J ends lost 4 bases and 3 bases, in that order; junction bases with no gene match: 5. Here the CDR3 DNA reads TGTGCCAGCAGCTCCACTACAGGGGACACTGAAGCTTTCTTT. Protein product: CASSSTTGDTEAFF.

The chain links TRBV4-2 to TRBJ2-3; no definite D call. The CDR3 sequence is 16 residues long. Germline V gene lookup returns CDR1 LGHNA and CDR2 YNFKEQ. Trimming removed 1 base at V and 2 bases at J, with 13 bases between. CDR3 sequence: CASSQAQTLVTDTQYF. Written as DNA, the CDR3 is TGTGCCAGCAGCCAAGCGCAGACACTTGTCACAGATACGCAGTATTTT.

V and J are TRBV5-6 and TRBJ2-3; D perhaps matches TRBD1 (6 bases). CDR3 length: 14 amino acids. Germline V gene data show CDR1 as SGHDT and CDR2 as YYEEEE. With 4 bases removed from V and 4 bases from J, the gap between germline ends came to 13 bases. The CDR3 protein is CASSQGQLADTQYF. The CDR3 bases are TGTGCCAGCAGCCAAGGACAGTTAGCAGATACGCAGTATTTT.